Reported below is one T cell receptor beta chain. This CDR3 is 13 amino acids long. Per the germline V gene, CDR1 is SGDLS and CDR2 is YYNGEE. Losses at the gene ends were 5 bases for V and 5 bases for J; bases not matched to a gene: 6. This entry belongs to a study of CD8+CD57+ T cells in acquired aplastic anemia. CDR3 and TCR beta VDJ profiling relied on a genomic DNA template. TCRdb independently ran MiXCR on the reads; one entry per CDR3 protein. This sample carries about 40,000 distinct CDR3 sequences, roughly 69% of them seen once, and the ten largest clones take 59%. Patients who underwent sequencing had shown CD8+CD57+ cell expansion by flow cytometry.

The sequencing sample was made of sorted CD4+, CD8+, or CD8+CD57+ T cells (not recorded which) from PBMCs. This chain connects TRBV9 to TRBJ1-2, with 7 positions matching TRBD1. The TCR was taken from a human donor with aplastic anemia. CDR3 loop: CASSTDRDYGYTF. The CDR3 nucleotides read TGTGCCAGCAGTACCGACAGGGATTATGGCTACACCTTC.